This passage covers 23 T cell receptor beta chains from one sample sequenced in a study of spatial heterogeneity in lung cancer. TCRdb fed the 5' RACE reads into MiXCR, producing one record per CDR3 protein. The sample holds 25,000 to 30,000 distinct CDR3 sequences, 6% seen once. Time point reported: blood at routine non-recurrence follow-up after resection. Whole RNA was taken from tumor, nontumor lung or frozen PBMC; it was then sequenced unsorted. The sample here was PBMCs, taken at follow-up. All receptors come from a male donor with early-stage non-small cell lung cancer.

The chain carries TRBV19 and TRBJ1-5, with D unresolved. Germline V gene lookup returns CDR1 LNHDA and CDR2 SQIVND (reference sequence). This CDR3 spans 13 amino acids. Between the trimmed V and J ends, which lost 3 bases and 5 bases, there was a span of 8 bases. Here the CDR3 DNA reads TGTGCCAGTAGTATGACTTCATATCAGCCCCAGCATTTT. Translating it yields CASSMTSYQPQHF. Filled out from reference TRBV19 and TRBJ1-5, the complete variable domain reads DGGITQSPKYLFRKEGQNVTLSCEQNLNHDAMYWYRQDPGQGLRLIYYSQIVNDFQKGDIAEGYSVSREKKESFPLTVTSAQKNPTAFYLCASSMTSYQPQHFGDGTRLSIL.

The table lists this clonotype with many counts. This rearrangement joins TRBV20-1 to TRBJ1-1; D is undetermined. The germline V and J ends were trimmed by 6 bases and 6 bases, with 11 bases remaining between them. This CDR3 is 11 amino acids long. Per germline, CDR1 DFQATT and CDR2 SNEGSKA (reference sequence). DNA of the CDR3: TGCAGTGCCAGCCCCGGTTCTGAAGCTTTCTTT. Amino acid sequence: CSASPGSEAFF.

This clonotype was seen ten or more times. The rearrangement links TRBV20-1 to TRBJ1-3, with 8 nucleotides matching TRBD1. The CDR3 sequence is 18 residues long. CDR1 is DFQATT, CDR2 SNEGSKA, per germline (reference sequence). V shed 5 bases and J 0 bases; nucleotides not matched to a gene: 15. CDR3 DNA: TGCAGTGCTCCTAAAGGATGGGGACAGGATATCTCTGGAAACACCATATATTTT. The encoded protein is CSAPKGWGQDISGNTIYF.

This clonotype was picked up many times. V usage is TRBV11-3 and J usage is TRBJ2-3; perhaps TRBD1 as D (6 bases). V was clipped by 2 bases and J by 2 bases, with 14 bases between them. The CDR3 totals 16 residues. CDR1 and CDR2 from the germline V gene are SGHNT and YENEEA. CDR3 loop: CASSLQGQIDTDTQYF. DNA of the CDR3: TGTGCCAGCAGCTTACAAGGACAGATAGACACAGATACGCAGTATTTT.

This clonotype was seen at least ten times. The rearrangement joins TRBV14 to TRBJ2-1; D unclear. The V and J ends lost 4 bases and 8 bases respectively, with 12 bases between them. CDR1 is SGHDN and CDR2 is FVKESK in the germline V gene. This CDR3 is 13 amino acids long. In nucleotides, the CDR3 is TGTGCCAGCAGCCCCGACCTTAGCCATGAGCAGTTCTTC. Translation: CASSPDLSHEQFF. Drawing the rest from reference TRBV14 and TRBJ2-1, the complete variable domain is EAGVTQFPSHSVIEKGQTVTLRCDPISGHDNLYWYRRVMGKEIKFLLHFVKESKQDESGMPNNRFLAERTGGTYSTLKVQPAELEDSGVYFCASSPDLSHEQFFGPGTRLTVL.

This rearrangement joins TRBV20-1 to TRBJ2-5; 10 bases fit TRBD1. Trimming removed 6 bases from V and 5 bases from J; junction bases left unmatched: 3. The CDR3 sequence is 12 residues long. Germline V gene sequence: CDR1 DFQATT, CDR2 SNEGSKA (reference sequence). The CDR3 loop reads CSATGGLETQYF. The CDR3 nucleotides read TGCAGTGCGACAGGGGGCCTGGAGACCCAGTACTTC.

This clonotype was found a few times. The chain employs TRBV6-2 or TRBV6-3 and TRBJ1-2; D ambiguous. CDR3 size: 15 residues. Germline-derived CDR1 and CDR2 are MNHEY and SVGEGT. V was clipped by 0 bases and J by 4 bases, with 12 bases between them. The CDR3 sequence is CASSYSGRKGYGYTF. The CDR3 DNA reads TGTGCCAGCAGTTACTCTGGAAGGAAGGGCTATGGCTACACCTTC.

This clonotype has only a few counts. The chain is built from TRBV2 and TRBJ1-5; 8 positions match TRBD1. With V trimmed by 2 bases and J by 1 base, 1 base remained unmatched. This CDR3 is built from 15 residues. Germline V lookup: CDR1 SNHLY, CDR2 FYNNEI. The CDR3 protein is CASSEQGASNQPQHF. In nucleotides, the CDR3 is TGTGCCAGCAGTGAACAGGGGGCAAGCAATCAGCCCCAGCATTTT.

This clonotype occurred a few times. V and J are TRBV19 and TRBJ1-6; D is unresolved. V shed 7 bases and J shed 0 bases, with 10 bases lying between them. Germline V gene data show CDR1 as LNHDA and CDR2 as SQIVND (reference sequence). CDR3 length: 15 residues. CDR3 amino acids: CASILTSSYNSPLHF. Written as DNA, the CDR3 is TGTGCCAGTATACTGACGAGCTCCTATAATTCACCCCTCCACTTT.

This clonotype came up many times. The chain carries TRBV7-2 and TRBJ1-4, with unresolved D. Germline CDR1 is SGHTA and CDR2 is FQGNSA. This CDR3 has 14 amino acids. V lost 5 bases and J 2 bases, leaving 9 bases between the germline ends. The CDR3 sequence is CASSIGSTNEKLFF. CDR3 nucleotides: TGTGCCAGCAGCATAGGGAGTACTAATGAAAAACTGTTTTTT.

Many counts were recorded for this clonotype. Germline is not matched at one junction end, which may reflect a read error. This chain links TRBV7-7 with TRBJ2-2; TRBD1 might be the D (6 bases). The germline CDR1 and CDR2 sequences are SSHAT and FNYEAQ (reference sequence). The CDR3 has 13 amino acids. CDR3 loop: CASSLGGIGELFF. In DNA, the CDR3 is TGTGCTAGCAGCTTAGGGGGTATCGGGGAGCTGTTTTTT.

This clonotype occurred many times. The chain has TRBV23-1 and TRBJ2-7, with D perhaps TRBD1 or TRBD2 (5 bases each). TRBV23-1 is an ORF, and what it does is uncertain. This CDR3 contains 15 residues. Trimming took 6 bases from V and 0 from J, leaving 15 bases between them. For the CDR3, the DNA is TGCGCCAGCAGAAAAAGGGACGGTAGCTCCTACGAGCAGTACGTC. Translation gives CASRKRDGSSYEQYV.

This clonotype was counted ten times or more. V is TRBV20-1 and J is TRBJ2-7; D uncertain. The CDR3 sequence is 14 residues long. Looked up from germline, CDR1 is DFQATT and CDR2 is SNEGSKA (reference sequence). The ends were cut back, 2 bases at V and 1 base at J, with 12 bases in the middle. CDR3 in amino acids: CSARRAGLSYEQYF. As DNA, the CDR3 is TGCAGTGCTAGAAGGGCAGGCTTATCCTACGAGCAGTACTTC.

V is TRBV20-1 and J is TRBJ1-1; D unresolved. This CDR3 has 12 residues. V was cut by 7 bases and J by 1 base, with 10 bases left in between. In germline, CDR1 is DFQATT, CDR2 SNEGSKA (reference sequence). As DNA, the CDR3 is TGCAGTGGAAGCGAGTGGAACACTGAAGCTTTCTTT. Protein: CSGSEWNTEAFF.

This clonotype was observed many times. Here the CDR3 reads CASSPGSHRTDTQYF. The DNA of the CDR3 is TGTGCCAGCAGTCCCGGGAGCCACCGCACAGATACGCAGTATTTT. The chain is built from TRBV6-1 and TRBJ2-3; a weak D match, TRBD2 (6 bases). Trimming pared 5 bases from V and 1 base from J, leaving 13 bases between. This CDR3 has 15 residues. Germline assignment: CDR1 MNHNS and CDR2 SASEGT.

The V gene is TRBV27, the J gene TRBJ2-1; TRBD2 is a possible D gene (6 bases). Trimming left V 8 bases short and J 1 base short, with 18 bases between. CDR1 MNHEY and CDR2 SMNVEV come from the germline V gene (reference sequence). This CDR3 contains 16 residues. As DNA, the CDR3 is TGTGCCAGCCTACCCAAAACGGGAGTGTCCTACAATGAGCAGTTCTTC. Its protein product is CASLPKTGVSYNEQFF.

This clonotype came up a few times. V is TRBV11-3 and J is TRBJ1-2; D is possibly TRBD1 (6 bases). This CDR3 is 15 amino acids long. V lost 5 bases and J 4 bases, leaving 17 bases between the germline ends. Germline CDR1 is SGHNT and CDR2 is YENEEA. CDR3 nucleotide sequence: TGTGCCAGCAGCCCCCGGCAGGGAGGGGGCTATGGCTACACCTTC. It codes for CASSPRQGGGYGYTF.

This clonotype occurred many times. This rearrangement joins TRBV2 to TRBJ1-1, with 7 bases matching TRBD1. V shed 9 bases and J 4 bases; nucleotides not matched to a gene: 8. This CDR3 is built from 13 residues. Germline assignment: CDR1 SNHLY and CDR2 FYNNEI. CDR3 nucleotides: TGTGCCAGTCTAGACAGGGAGATCACTGAAGCTTTCTTT. Encoded protein: CASLDREITEAFF.

This clonotype has a count of ten or more. V and J are TRBV29-1 and TRBJ1-1, with D uncertain. Germline-derived CDR1 and CDR2 are SQVTM and ANQGSEA. The CDR3 extends over 12 amino acids. Between the trimmed V and J ends, which lost 7 bases and 1 base, there was a span of 10 bases. The DNA for the CDR3 is TGCAGCGCGAGGGAACGGAACACTGAAGCTTTCTTT. It is translated as CSARERNTEAFF. Combining the CDR3 with reference TRBV29-1 and TRBJ1-1 gives the whole variable domain SAVISQKPSRDICQRGTSLTIQCQVDSQVTMMFWYRQQPGQSLTLIATANQGSEATYESGFVIDKFPISRPNLTFSTLTVSNMSPEDSSIYLCSARERNTEAFFGQGTRLTVV.

The table lists this clonotype with many counts. The chain recombines TRBV6-2 or TRBV6-3 with TRBJ2-3; D call uncertain. The V gene's germline CDR1 is MNHEY and CDR2 SVGEGT. The V gene lost 0 bases and the J gene lost 2 bases, with 3 bases spanning the gap. This CDR3 region has 13 residues. CDR3 protein: CASSYSYTDTQYF. Written as DNA, the CDR3 is TGTGCCAGCAGTTACTCCTACACAGATACGCAGTATTTT.

This clonotype was seen many times. The V and J genes are TRBV7-9 and TRBJ2-1; D may be TRBD2 (6 bases). V lost 2 bases and J lost 5, with 10 bases in between. The CDR3 covers 14 residues. Germline assignment: CDR1 SEHNR and CDR2 FQNEAQ (reference sequence). CDR3 amino acids: CASSLNWEDNEQFF. The CDR3 nucleotides read TGTGCCAGCAGCTTAAACTGGGAGGACAATGAGCAGTTCTTC.

This clonotype showed up many times. The chain has TRBV30 and TRBJ2-4; TRBD2 agrees at 10 bases. The CDR3 is made up of 21 amino acids. Germline V gene lookup returns CDR1 GTSNPN and CDR2 SVGIG (reference sequence). V trimming: 0 bases; J trimming: 1 base; junction bases outside the gene matches: 18. CDR3: CAWSVIPPAGGPQQAKNIQYF. In nucleotides, the CDR3 is TGTGCCTGGAGTGTTATCCCCCCAGCGGGAGGGCCTCAGCAGGCCAAAAACATTCAGTACTTC.

This clonotype has at least ten counts. The V and J genes are TRBV7-2 and TRBJ1-5; D may be TRBD1 (5 bases). Trimming cost V 1 base and J 4 bases, with 11 bases left between them. Germline V gene data show CDR1 as SGHTA and CDR2 as FQGNSA. This CDR3 has 15 amino acids. CDR3 in DNA: TGTGCCAGCAGCTTAGGACAACAGGTGAATCAGCCCCAGCATTTT. As protein: CASSLGQQVNQPQHF.